This T cell receptor (beta chain) was sequenced in a study of post-analysis software for immune sequencing data. The wider study: Patients with relapsing-remitting, secondary progressive and progressive-relapsing multiple sclerosis courses were all represented. Study results and caveats: Batch-matched samples strongly co-clustered by F measure. Comparison of patients with controls showed about 5 TRBV segments more frequent in patients, TRBV5-6, TRBV5-1 and TRBV20-1 among them. Patients with multiple sclerosis recorded significantly lower normalized Chao1 diversity than controls, the study found.

Prepared TCR beta cDNA libraries contained unique molecular identifiers. T cells numbering about 0.85 to 11 million yielded cDNA molecules that totaled roughly 500,000. MiXCR was run by TCRdb on the PCR reads, yielding one entry per CDR3 protein. The data show 350,000 to 500,000 distinct CDR3 sequences, with roughly 38% seen just once and approximately 7.1% held by the top ten. Note on this clonotype: Antigen specificity is unknown.

Trimming cost V 5 bases and J 1 base; bases outside gene matches: 2. Looked up from germline, CDR1 is SEHNR and CDR2 is FQNEAQ (reference sequence). The CDR3 length is 14 residues. This rearrangement joins TRBV7-9 to TRBJ2-5, with TRBD1 identical over 9 bases. The receptor comes from a girl aged 2 to 10 with multiple sclerosis. Material for sequencing was blood. The CDR3 DNA is TGTGCCAGCAGCGAGGACAGGGGCCAAGAGACCCAGTACTTC. This encodes CASSEDRGQETQYF. The complete variable domain, with remaining parts taken from reference TRBV7-9 and TRBJ2-5, reads DTGVSQNPRHKITKRGQNVTFRCDPISEHNRLYWYRQTLGQGPEFLTYFQNEAQLEKSRLLSDRFSAERPKGSFSTLEIQRTEQGDSAMYLCASSEDRGQETQYFGPGTRLLVL.